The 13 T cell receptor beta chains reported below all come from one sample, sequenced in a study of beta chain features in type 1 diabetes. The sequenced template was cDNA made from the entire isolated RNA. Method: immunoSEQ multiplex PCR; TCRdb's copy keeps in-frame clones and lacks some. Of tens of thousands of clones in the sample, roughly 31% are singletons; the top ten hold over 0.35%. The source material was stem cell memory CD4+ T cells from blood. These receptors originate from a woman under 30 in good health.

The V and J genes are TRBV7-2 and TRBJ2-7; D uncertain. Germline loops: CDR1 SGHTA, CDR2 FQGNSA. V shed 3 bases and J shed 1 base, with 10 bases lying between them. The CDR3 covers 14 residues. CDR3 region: CASSFDLESYEQYF. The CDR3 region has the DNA TGTGCCAGCAGCTTCGACTTGGAATCCTACGAGCAGTACTTC.

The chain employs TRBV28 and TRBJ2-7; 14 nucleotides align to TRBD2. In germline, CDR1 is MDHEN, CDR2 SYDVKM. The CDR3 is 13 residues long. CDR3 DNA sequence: TGTGCCAGCAAACCATTGGGACTAGCGGGAGTAGAGGTC. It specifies CASKPLGLAGVEV.

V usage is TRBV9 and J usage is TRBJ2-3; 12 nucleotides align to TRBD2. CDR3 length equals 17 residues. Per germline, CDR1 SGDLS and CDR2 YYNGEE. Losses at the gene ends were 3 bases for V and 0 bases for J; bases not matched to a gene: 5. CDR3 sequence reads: CASSGQTSGGSTDTQYF. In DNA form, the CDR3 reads TGTGCCAGCAGCGGACAGACTAGCGGGGGCAGCACAGATACGCAGTATTTT.

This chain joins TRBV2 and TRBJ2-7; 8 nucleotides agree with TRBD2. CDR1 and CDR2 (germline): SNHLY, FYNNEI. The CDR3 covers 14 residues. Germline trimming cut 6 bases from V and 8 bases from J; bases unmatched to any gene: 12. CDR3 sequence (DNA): TGTGCCAGCAGCCCCAGCGGGAGCAATACGAAGCAGTACTTC. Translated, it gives CASSPSGSNTKQYF.

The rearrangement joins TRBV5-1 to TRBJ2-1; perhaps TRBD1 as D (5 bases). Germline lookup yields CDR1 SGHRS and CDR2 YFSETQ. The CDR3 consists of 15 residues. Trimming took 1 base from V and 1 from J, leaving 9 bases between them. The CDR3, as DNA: TGCGCCAGCAGCTTGAGTACAGGTTCCTACAATGAGCAGTTCTTC. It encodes CASSLSTGSYNEQFF.

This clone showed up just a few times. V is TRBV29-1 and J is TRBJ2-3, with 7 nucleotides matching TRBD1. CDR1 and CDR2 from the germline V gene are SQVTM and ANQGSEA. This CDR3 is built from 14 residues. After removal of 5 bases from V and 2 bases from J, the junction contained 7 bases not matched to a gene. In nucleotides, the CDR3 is TGCAGCGTTCCCGACAGGGCTAACACAGATACGCAGTATTTT. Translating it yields CSVPDRANTDTQYF.

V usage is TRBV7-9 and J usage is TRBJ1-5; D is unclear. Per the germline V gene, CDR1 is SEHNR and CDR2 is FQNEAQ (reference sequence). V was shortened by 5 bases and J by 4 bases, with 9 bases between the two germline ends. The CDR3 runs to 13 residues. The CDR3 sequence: CASSQTGNQPQHF. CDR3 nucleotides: TGTGCCAGCAGCCAAACGGGAAATCAGCCCCAGCATTTT.

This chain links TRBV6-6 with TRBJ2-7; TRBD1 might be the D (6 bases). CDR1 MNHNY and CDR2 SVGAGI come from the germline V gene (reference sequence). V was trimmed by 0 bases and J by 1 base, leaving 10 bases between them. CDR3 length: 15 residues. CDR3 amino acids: CASSYSMTGSYEQYF. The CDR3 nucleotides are TGTGCCAGCAGTTACTCGATGACAGGTTCCTACGAGCAGTACTTC.

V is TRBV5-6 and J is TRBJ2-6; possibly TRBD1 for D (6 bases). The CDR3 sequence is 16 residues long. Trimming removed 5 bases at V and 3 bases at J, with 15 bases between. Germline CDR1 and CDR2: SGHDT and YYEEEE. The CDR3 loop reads CASSYRVVSGANVLTF. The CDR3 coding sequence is TGTGCCAGCAGTTACAGGGTTGTTAGTGGGGCCAACGTCCTGACTTTC.

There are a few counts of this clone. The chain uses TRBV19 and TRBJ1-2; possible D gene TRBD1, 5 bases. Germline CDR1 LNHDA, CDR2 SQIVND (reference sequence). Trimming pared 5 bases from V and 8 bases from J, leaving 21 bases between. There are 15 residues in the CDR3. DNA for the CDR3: TGTGCCAGTAGTTCGCGCCAGGGCTCTATCGGCGGCTACACCTTC. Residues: CASSSRQGSIGGYTF.

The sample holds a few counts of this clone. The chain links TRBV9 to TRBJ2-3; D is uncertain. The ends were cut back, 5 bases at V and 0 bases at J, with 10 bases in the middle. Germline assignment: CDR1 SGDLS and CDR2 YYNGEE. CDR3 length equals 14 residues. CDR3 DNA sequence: TGTGCCAGCAGTTTCGCGGCTAGCACAGATACGCAGTATTTT. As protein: CASSFAASTDTQYF.

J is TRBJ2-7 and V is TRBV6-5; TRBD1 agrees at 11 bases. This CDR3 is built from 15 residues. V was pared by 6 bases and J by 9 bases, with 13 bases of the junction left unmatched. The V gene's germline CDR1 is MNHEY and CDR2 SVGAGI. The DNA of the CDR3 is TGTGCCAGCAGGCCTGGACAGGGGGCGGCGTTAGGGCAGTACTTC. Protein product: CASRPGQGAALGQYF.

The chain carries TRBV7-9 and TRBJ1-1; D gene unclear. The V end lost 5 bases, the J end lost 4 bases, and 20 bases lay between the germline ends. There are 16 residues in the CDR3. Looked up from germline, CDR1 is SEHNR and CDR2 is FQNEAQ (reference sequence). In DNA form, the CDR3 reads TGTGCCAGCAGCCCCCGACCCGTGAGAGAGGGCACTGAAGCTTTCTTT. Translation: CASSPRPVREGTEAFF.